The entry that follows covers one T cell receptor (beta chain) sequence. Study members were between about 18 and 100 years old and lived in 24 US regions. Donors in Cohort 3 counted as recovered after two negative PCRs, clearance, or symptom resolution. In the authors' workflow: Reference gene primer amplification yielded estimated nucleated cell counts. This table comes from immunoSEQ multiplex PCR, and its TCRdb copy is limited to in-frame clones, with some not included. Clone size and V and J calls were adopted from that table, with D and trimming inferred from the DNA. The sample lists approximately 240,000 clones, around nine tenths occurring once. V lost 3 bases to trimming and J lost 4 bases; unmatched junction nucleotides: 6. Looked up from germline, CDR1 is SGHKS and CDR2 is YYEKEE (reference sequence). The CDR3 extends over 14 amino acids. This sample is part of a study of blood T cell repertoires in COVID-19. Overall study context: The cDNA or gDNA used as material had been derived from T cells, B-cell-depleted T cells, or PBMCs.

This receptor was identified in a woman under 30 who had recovered from COVID-19. Sequencing used PBMCs or T cells enriched from blood (not recorded which). The chain is built from TRBV5-5 and TRBJ1-1; 7 bases are shared with TRBD1. CDR3 sequence (DNA): TGTGCCAGCAGCTCTAACAGGGGCGGCACTGAAGCTTTCTTT. This gives the protein CASSSNRGGTEAFF.